This passage covers 3 T cell receptor beta chains from one sample sequenced in a study of Graves' ophthalmopathy and Graves' hyperthyroidism. RNA served as the template for amplifying TCR beta CDR3 regions. Amplification began with first-round RT-PCR using HTBI primers, then second-round multiplex PCR was performed. Using its own MiXCR run on the multiplex PCR reads, TCRdb lists one record per CDR3 protein. The sample lists under 350,000 distinct CDR3 sequences, about a sixth occurring once. Sequenced material: peripheral blood. The source is an adult man with Graves' ophthalmopathy.

In this sample, this clonotype turned up many times. This rearrangement joins TRBV2 to TRBJ2-5; D tentatively reads TRBD1 or TRBD2 (5 bases each). This CDR3 is built from 13 residues. Germline assignment: CDR1 SNHLY and CDR2 FYNNEI. V dropped 9 bases and J dropped 3 bases, with 14 bases sitting between them. In DNA form, the CDR3 reads TGTGCCAGTGATCGGTTGGGGGAAGAGACCCAGTACTTC. It specifies CASDRLGEETQYF.

The table lists this clonotype with many counts. V and J are TRBV12-3 or TRBV12-4 and TRBJ2-7; 10 bases are a match to TRBD2. The CDR3 loop spans 15 amino acids. Germline trimming cut 5 bases from V and 3 bases from J; bases unmatched to any gene: 7. CDR3 region: CASSPRTSGNYEQYF. The CDR3 region has the DNA TGTGCCAGCAGTCCTCGGACTAGCGGTAACTACGAGCAGTACTTC.

The sample holds many counts of this clonotype. V is TRBV20-1 and J is TRBJ1-5; D ambiguous. The CDR3 consists of 15 residues. Trimming removed 1 base at V and 1 base at J, with 11 bases between. Germline CDR1 is DFQATT and CDR2 is SNEGSKA (reference sequence). CDR3 bases: TGCAGTGCTAGAGTTCAAGAGAACAGCAATCAGCCCCAGCATTTT. It yields the protein CSARVQENSNQPQHF.